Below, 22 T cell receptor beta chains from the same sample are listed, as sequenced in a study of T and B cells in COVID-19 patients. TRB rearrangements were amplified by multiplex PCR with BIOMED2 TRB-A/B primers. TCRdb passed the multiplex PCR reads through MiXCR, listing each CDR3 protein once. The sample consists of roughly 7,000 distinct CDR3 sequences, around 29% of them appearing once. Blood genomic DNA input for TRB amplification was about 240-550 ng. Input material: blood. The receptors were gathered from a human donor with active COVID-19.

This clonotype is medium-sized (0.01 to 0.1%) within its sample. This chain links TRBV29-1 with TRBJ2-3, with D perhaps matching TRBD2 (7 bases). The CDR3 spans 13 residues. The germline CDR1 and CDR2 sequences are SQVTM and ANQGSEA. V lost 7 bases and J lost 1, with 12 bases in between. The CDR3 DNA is TGCAGCGCTCTAGGGGGGGGCACAGATACGCAGTATTTT. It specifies CSALGGGTDTQYF.

In DNA, the CDR3 is TGTGCCAGCAGCTCCCTCCCCAGCGGGGGAGCCCCAGGGCAAGAGACCCAGTACTTC. It encodes CASSSLPSGGAPGQETQYF. The V call is TRBV7-9, the J call TRBJ2-5, with 8 bases matching TRBD2. The CDR3 runs 19 residues. In germline, CDR1 is SEHNR, CDR2 FQNEAQ (reference sequence). V was clipped by 4 bases and J by 2 bases; unmatched bases: 18.

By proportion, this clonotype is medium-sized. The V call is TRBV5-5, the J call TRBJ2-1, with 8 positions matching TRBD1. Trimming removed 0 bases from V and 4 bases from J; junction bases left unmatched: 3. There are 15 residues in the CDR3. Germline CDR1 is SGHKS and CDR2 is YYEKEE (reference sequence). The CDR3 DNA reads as TGTGCCAGCAGCTTGGGGGACAGGAGATACAATGAGCAGTTCTTC. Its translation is CASSLGDRRYNEQFF.

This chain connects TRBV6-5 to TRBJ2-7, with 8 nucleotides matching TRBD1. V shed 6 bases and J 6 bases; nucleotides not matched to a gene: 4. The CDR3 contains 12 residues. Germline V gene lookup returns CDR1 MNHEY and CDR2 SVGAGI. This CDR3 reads CASRGTGGEQYV. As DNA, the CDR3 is TGTGCCAGCAGGGGGACAGGCGGCGAGCAGTACGTC.

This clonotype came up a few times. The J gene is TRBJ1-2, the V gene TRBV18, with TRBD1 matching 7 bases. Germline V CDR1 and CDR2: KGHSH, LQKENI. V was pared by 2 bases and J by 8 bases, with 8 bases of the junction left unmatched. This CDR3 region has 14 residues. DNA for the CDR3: TGTGCCAGCTCACCAACTCTGACAGGGAAGGGCTACACCTTC. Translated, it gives CASSPTLTGKGYTF. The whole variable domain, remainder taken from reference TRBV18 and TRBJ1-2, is NAGVMQNPRHLVRRRGQEARLRCSPMKGHSHVYWYRQLPEEGLKFMVYLQKENIIDESGMPKERFSAEFPKEGPSILRIQQVVRGDSAAYFCASSPTLTGKGYTFGSGTRLTVV.

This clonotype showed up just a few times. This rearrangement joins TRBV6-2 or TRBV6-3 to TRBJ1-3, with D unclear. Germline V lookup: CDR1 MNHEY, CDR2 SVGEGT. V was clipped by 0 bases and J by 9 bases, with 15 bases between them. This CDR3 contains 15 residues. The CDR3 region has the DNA TGTGCCAGCAGTTACTCGATCGGACTGGGTGGCACCATATATTTT. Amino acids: CASSYSIGLGGTIYF.

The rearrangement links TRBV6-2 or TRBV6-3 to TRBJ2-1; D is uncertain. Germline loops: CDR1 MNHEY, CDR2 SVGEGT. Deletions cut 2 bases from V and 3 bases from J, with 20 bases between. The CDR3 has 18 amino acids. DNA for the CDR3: TGTGCCAGCAGTTACGCCAACAGTCTCCTCAAGCACTACAATGAGCAGTTCTTC. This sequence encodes CASSYANSLLKHYNEQFF.

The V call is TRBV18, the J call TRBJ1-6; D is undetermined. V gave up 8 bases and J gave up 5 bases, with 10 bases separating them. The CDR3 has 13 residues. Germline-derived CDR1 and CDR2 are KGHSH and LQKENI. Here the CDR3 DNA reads TGTGCCAGCCGCGGATGGGATAATTCACCCCTCCACTTT. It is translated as CASRGWDNSPLHF.

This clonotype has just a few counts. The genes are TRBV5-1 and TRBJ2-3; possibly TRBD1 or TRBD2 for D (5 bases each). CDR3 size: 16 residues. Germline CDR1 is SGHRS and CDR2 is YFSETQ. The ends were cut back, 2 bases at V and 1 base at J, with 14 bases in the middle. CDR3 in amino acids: CASSLLGTNRTDTQYF. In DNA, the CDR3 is TGCGCCAGCAGCTTACTAGGGACCAACCGCACAGATACGCAGTATTTT.

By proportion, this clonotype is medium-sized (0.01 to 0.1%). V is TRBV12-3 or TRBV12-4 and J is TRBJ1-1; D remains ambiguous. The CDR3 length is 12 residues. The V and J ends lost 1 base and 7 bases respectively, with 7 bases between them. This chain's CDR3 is CASSLGGIEAFF. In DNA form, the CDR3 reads TGTGCCAGCAGTTTAGGCGGCATTGAAGCTTTCTTT.

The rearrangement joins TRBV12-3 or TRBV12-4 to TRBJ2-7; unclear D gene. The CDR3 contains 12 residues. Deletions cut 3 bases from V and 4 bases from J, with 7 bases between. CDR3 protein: CASSFGPYEQYV. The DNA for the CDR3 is TGTGCCAGCAGTTTTGGTCCATACGAGCAGTACGTC.

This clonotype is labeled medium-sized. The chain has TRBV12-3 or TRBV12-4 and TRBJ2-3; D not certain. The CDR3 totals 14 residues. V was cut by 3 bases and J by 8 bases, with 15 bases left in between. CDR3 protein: CASSFAPAPGTQYF. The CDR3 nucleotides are TGTGCCAGCAGTTTCGCTCCGGCGCCCGGTACGCAGTATTTT.

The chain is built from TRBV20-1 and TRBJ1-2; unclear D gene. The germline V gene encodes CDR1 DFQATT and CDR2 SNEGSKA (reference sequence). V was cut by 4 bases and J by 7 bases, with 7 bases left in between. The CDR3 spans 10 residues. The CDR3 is CSAMGGGYTF. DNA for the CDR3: TGCAGTGCTATGGGCGGTGGCTACACCTTC.

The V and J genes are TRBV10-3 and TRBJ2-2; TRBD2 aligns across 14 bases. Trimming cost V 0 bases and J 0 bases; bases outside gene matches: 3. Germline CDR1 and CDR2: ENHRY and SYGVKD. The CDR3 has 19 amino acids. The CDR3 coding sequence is TGTGCCATCAGTGAGTCCCGACTAGCGGGGGGGTCGAACACCGGGGAGCTGTTTTTT. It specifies CAISESRLAGGSNTGELFF.

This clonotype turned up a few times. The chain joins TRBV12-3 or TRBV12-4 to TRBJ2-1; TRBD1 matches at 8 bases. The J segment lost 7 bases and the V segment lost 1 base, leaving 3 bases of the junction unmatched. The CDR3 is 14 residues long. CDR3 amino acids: CASSLGTGRNEQFF. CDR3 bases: TGTGCCAGCAGTTTAGGGACAGGGCGAAATGAGCAGTTCTTC.

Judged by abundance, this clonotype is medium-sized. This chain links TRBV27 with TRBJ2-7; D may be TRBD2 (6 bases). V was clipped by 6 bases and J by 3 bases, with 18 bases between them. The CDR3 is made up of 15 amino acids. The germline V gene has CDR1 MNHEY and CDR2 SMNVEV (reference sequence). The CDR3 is CASRPEGGRGYEQYF. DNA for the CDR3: TGTGCCAGCAGACCGGAGGGCGGTAGGGGCTACGAGCAGTACTTC.

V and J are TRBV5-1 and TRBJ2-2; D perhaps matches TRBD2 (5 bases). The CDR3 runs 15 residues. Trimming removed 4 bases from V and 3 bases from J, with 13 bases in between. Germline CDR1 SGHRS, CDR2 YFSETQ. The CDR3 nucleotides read TGCGCCAGCAGCCCGGGCCGGGGTTACACCGGGGAGCTGTTTTTT. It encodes CASSPGRGYTGELFF.

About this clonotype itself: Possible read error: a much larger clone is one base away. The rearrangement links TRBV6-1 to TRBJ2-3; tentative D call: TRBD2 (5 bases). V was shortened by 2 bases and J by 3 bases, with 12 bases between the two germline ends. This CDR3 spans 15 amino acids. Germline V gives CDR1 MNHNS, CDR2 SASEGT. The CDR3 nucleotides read TGTGCCAGCAGTGAATACACGGGGATAACAGATACGCAGTATTTT. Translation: CASSEYTGITDTQYF.

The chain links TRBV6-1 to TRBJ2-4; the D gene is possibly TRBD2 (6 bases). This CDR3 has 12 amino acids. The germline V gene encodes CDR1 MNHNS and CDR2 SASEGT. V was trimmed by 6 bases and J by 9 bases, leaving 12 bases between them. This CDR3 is CASRGLMGIQYF. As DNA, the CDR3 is TGTGCCAGCAGGGGACTGATGGGCATTCAGTACTTC.

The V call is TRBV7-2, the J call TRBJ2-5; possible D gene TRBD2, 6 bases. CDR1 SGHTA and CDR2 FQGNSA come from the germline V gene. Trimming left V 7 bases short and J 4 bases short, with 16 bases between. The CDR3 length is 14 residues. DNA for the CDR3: TGTGCCAGCAAATTGGCTCGGGAGCGAGAGACCCAGTACTTC. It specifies CASKLARERETQYF.

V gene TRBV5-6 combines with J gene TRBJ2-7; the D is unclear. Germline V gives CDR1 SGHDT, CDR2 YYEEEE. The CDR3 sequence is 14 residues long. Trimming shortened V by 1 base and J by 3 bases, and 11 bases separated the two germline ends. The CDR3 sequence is CASSLIRNLYEQYF. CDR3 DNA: TGTGCCAGCAGCTTGATCAGGAACCTCTACGAGCAGTACTTC.

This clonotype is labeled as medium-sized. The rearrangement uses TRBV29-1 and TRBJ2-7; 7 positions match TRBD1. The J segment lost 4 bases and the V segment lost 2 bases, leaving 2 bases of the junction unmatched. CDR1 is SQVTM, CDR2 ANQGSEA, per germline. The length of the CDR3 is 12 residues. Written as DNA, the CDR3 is TGCAGCGTTGAAAACAGGGGATACGAGCAGTACTTC. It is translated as CSVENRGYEQYF.